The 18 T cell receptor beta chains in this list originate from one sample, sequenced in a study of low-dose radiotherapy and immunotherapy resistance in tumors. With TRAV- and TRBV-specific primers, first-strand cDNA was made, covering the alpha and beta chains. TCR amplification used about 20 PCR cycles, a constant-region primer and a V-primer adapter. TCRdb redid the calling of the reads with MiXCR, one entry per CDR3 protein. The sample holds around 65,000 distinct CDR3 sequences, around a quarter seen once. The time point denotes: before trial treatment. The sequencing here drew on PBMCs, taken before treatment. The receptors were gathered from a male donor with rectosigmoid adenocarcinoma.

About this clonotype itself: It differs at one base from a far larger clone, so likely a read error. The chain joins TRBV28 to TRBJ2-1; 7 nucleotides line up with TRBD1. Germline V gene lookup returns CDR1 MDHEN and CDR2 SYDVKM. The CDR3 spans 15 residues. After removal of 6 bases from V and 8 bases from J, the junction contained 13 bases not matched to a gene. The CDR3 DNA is TGTGCCAGCAGACTTGCGACAGGGACCTTGGATGAGCAGTTCTTC. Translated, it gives CASRLATGTLDEQFF.

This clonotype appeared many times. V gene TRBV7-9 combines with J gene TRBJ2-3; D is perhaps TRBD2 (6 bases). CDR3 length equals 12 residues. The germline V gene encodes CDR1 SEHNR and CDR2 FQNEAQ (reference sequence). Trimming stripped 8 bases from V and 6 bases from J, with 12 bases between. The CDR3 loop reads CASDGGLDTQYF. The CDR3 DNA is TGTGCCAGCGACGGAGGGTTGGATACGCAGTATTTT.

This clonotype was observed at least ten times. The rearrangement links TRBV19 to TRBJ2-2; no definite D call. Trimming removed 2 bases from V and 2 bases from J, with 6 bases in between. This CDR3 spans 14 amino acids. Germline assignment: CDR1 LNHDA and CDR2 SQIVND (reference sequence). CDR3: CASSIIANTGELFF. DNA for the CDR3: TGTGCCAGTAGTATAATAGCCAACACCGGGGAGCTGTTTTTT.

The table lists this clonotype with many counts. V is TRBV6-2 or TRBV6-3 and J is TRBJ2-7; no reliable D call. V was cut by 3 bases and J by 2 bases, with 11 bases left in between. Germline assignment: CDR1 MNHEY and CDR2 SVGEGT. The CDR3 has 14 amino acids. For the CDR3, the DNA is TGTGCCAGCAGTTATGGTCTCAACACCTACGAGCAGTACTTC. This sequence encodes CASSYGLNTYEQYF.

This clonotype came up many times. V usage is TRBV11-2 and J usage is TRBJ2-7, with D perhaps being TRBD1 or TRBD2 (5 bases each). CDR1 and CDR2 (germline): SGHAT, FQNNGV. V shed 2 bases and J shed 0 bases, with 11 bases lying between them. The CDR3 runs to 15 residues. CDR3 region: CASSLRAGSSYEQYF. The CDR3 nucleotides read TGTGCCAGCAGCTTAAGGGCAGGGAGCTCCTACGAGCAGTACTTC.

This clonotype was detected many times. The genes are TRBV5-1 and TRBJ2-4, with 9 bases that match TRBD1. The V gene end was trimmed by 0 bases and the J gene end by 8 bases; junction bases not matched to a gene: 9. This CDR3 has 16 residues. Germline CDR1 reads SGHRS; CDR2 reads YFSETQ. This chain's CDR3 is CASSLAPGQGYDIQYF. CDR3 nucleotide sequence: TGCGCCAGCAGCTTGGCCCCGGGACAGGGATATGACATTCAGTACTTC.

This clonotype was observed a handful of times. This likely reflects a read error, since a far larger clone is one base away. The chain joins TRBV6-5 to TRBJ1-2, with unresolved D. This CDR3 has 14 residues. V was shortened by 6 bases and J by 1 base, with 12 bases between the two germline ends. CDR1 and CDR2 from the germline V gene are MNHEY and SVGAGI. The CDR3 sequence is CASREARDNYGYTF. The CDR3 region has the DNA TGTGCCAGCAGGGAAGCGCGGGATAACTATGGCTACACCTTC.

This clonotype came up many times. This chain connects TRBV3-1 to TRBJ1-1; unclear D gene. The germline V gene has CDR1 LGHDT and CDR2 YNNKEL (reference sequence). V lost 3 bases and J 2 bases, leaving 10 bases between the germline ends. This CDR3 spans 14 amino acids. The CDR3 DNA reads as TGTGCCAGCAGCCAGGGTACCCCCAACACTGAAGCTTTCTTT. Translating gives CASSQGTPNTEAFF.

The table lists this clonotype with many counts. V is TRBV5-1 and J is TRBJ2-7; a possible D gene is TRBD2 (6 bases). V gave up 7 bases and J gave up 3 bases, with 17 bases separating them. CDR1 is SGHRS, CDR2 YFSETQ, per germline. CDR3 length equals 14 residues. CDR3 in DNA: TGCGCCAGCTCCCCGGGGGATAGAGTCTACGAGCAGTACTTC. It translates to CASSPGDRVYEQYF.

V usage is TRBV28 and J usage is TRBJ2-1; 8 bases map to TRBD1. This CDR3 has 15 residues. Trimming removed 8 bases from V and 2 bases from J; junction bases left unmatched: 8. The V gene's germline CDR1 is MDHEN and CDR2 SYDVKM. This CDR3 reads CASGNRGIPYNEQFF. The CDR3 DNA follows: TGTGCCAGCGGTAACAGGGGGATCCCCTACAATGAGCAGTTCTTC.

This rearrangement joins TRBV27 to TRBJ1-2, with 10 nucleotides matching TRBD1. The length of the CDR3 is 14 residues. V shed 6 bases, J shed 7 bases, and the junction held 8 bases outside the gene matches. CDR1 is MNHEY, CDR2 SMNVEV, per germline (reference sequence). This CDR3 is CASRDRGRVGGYTF. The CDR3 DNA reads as TGTGCCAGCAGAGACAGGGGGCGCGTGGGTGGCTACACCTTC.

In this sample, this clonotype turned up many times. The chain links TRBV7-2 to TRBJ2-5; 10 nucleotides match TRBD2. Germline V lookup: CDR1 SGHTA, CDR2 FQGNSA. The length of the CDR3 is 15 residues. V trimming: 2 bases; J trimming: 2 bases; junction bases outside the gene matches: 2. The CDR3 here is CASSLRAGGQETQYF. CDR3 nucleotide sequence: TGTGCCAGCAGCTTAAGAGCGGGAGGGCAAGAGACCCAGTACTTC.

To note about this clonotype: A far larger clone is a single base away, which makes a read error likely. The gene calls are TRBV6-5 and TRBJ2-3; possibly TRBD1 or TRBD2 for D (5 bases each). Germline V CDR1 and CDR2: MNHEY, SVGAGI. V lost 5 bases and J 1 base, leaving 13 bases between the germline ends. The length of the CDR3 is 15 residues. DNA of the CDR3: TGTGCCAGCAGTCCACTAGAGGGGCGCACAGATACGCAGTATTTT. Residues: CASSPLEGRTDTQYF.

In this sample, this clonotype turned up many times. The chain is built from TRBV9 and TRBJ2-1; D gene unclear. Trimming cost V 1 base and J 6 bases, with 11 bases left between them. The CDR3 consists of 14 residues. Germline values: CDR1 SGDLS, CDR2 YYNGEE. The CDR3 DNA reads TGTGCCAGCAGCGTAAGTAGTTTAGGCAATGAGCAGTTCTTC. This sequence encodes CASSVSSLGNEQFF.

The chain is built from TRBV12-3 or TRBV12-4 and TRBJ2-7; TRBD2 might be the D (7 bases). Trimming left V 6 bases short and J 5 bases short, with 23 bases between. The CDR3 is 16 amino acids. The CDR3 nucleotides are TGTGCCAGCAGGGGGGGGGGCCGAAAAGGTAGAGACGAGCAGTACTTC. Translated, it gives CASRGGGRKGRDEQYF.

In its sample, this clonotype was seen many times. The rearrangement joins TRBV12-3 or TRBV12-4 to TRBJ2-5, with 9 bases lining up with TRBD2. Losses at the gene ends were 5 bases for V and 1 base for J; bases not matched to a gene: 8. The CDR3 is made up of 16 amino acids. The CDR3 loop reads CASSPMTSGFQETQYF. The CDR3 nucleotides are TGTGCCAGCAGTCCGATGACTAGCGGATTCCAAGAGACCCAGTACTTC.

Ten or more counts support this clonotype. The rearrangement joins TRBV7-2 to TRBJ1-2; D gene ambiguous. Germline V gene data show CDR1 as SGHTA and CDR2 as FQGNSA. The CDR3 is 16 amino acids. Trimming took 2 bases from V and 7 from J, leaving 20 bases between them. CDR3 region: CASSLFIGPGSPGYTF. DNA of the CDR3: TGTGCCAGCAGCTTATTTATTGGTCCCGGCTCACCTGGCTACACCTTC. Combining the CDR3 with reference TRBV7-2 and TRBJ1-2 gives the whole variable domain GAGVSQSPSNKVTEKGKDVELRCDPISGHTALYWYRQSLGQGLEFLIYFQGNSAPDKSGLPSDRFSAERTGGSVSTLTIQRTQQEDSAVYLCASSLFIGPGSPGYTFGSGTRLTVV.

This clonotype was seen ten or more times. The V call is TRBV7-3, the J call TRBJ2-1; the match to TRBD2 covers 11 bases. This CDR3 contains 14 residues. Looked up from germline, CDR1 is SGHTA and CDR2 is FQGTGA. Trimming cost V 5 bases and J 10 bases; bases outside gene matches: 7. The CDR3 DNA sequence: TGTGCCAGCAGCCCCATAGCGGGAGGGGACGAGCAGTTCTTC. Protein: CASSPIAGGDEQFF.